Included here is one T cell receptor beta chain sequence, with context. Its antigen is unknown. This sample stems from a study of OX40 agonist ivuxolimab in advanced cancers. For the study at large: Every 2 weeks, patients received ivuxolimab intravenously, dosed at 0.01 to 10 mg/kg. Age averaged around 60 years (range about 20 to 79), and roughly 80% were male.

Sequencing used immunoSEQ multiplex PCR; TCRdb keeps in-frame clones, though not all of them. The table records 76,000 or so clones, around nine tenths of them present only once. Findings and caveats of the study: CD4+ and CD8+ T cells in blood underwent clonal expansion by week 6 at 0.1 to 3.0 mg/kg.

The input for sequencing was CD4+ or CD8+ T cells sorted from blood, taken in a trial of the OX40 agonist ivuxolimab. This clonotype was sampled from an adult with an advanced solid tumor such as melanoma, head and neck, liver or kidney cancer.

The CDR3 loop is CASSLSQGVGDEQYF. CDR3 sequence (DNA): TGTGCCAGCAGTTTATCCCAGGGGGTGGGTGACGAGCAGTACTTC. This chain joins TRBV27 and TRBJ2-7; 7 bases line up with TRBD1. CDR1 is MNHEY, CDR2 SMNVEV, per germline (reference sequence). The CDR3 totals 15 residues. J lost 5 bases, V lost 0 bases, and 7 bases had no gene match.